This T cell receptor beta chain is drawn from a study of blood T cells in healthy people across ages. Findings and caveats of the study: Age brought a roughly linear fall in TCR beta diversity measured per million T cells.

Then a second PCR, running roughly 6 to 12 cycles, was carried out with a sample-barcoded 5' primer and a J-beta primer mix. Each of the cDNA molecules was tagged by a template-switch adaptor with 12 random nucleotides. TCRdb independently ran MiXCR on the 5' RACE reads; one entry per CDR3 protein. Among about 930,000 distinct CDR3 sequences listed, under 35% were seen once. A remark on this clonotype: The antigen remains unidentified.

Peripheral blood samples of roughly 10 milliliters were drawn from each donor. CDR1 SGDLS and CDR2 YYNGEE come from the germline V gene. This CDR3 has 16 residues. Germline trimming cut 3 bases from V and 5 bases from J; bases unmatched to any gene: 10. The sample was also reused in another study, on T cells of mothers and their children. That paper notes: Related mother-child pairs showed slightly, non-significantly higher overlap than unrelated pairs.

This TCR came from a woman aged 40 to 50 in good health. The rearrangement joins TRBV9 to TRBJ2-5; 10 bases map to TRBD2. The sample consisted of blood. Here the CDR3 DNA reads TGTGCCAGCAGCGCCCAACCGGGACTAGCGCTGGAGACCCAGTACTTC. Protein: CASSAQPGLALETQYF.